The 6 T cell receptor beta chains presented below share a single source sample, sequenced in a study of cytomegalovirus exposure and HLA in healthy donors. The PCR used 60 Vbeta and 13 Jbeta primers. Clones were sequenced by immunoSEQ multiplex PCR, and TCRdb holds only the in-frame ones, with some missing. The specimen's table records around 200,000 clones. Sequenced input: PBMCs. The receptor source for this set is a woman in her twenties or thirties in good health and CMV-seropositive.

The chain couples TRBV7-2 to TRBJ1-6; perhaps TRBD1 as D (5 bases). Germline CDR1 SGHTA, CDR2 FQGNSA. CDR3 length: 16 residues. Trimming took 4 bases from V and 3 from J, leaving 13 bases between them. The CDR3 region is CASSSPAGDYNSPLHF. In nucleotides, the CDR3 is TGTGCCAGCAGCTCCCCGGCGGGGGACTATAATTCACCCCTCCACTTT.

CDR3 amino acids: CASSPGVNTEAFF. The CDR3 DNA reads as TGTGCCAGCTCACCAGGAGTGAACACTGAAGCTTTCTTT. The V call is TRBV18, the J call TRBJ1-1; no firm D call. From germline, CDR1 is KGHSH and CDR2 LQKENI. Trimming pared 2 bases from V and 0 bases from J, leaving 4 bases between. The CDR3 covers 13 residues. The full variable domain, in which reference TRBV18 and TRBJ1-1 provide the parts outside the CDR3, is NAGVMQNPRHLVRRRGQEARLRCSPMKGHSHVYWYRQLPEEGLKFMVYLQKENIIDESGMPKERFSAEFPKEGPSILRIQQVVRGDSAAYFCASSPGVNTEAFFGQGTRLTVV.

This CDR3 is CASSRTSGVPDTQYF. The CDR3 DNA reads TGTGCCAGCAGTCGGACTAGCGGGGTTCCAGATACGCAGTATTTT. This chain uses TRBV27 with TRBJ2-3, with 12 positions matching TRBD2. From germline, CDR1 is MNHEY and CDR2 SMNVEV (reference sequence). V dropped 5 bases and J dropped 4; count of bases not matched to a gene: 4. The CDR3 has 15 residues.

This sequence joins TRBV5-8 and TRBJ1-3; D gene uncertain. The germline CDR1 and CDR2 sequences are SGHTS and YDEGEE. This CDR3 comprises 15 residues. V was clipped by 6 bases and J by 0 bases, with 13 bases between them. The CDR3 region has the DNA TGTGCCAGCACCAAAAACCGGGACTCTGGAAACACCATATATTTT. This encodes CASTKNRDSGNTIYF.

The CDR3 DNA reads TGTGCCAGCAACTCCCTACAGGGAGACGAGCAGTACTTC. Its protein is CASNSLQGDEQYF. The genes are TRBV25-1 and TRBJ2-7; possible D gene TRBD1, 6 bases. V lost 7 bases to trimming and J lost 5 bases, with 15 bases between them. Germline V gene data show CDR1 as MGHDK and CDR2 as SYGVNS. The CDR3 runs 13 residues.

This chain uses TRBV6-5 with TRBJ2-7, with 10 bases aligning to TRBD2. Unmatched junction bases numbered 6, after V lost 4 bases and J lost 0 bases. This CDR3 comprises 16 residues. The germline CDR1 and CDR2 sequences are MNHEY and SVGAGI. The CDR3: CASSFRLAGGSYEQYF. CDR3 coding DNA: TGTGCCAGCAGTTTCAGATTAGCGGGGGGCTCCTACGAGCAGTACTTC.